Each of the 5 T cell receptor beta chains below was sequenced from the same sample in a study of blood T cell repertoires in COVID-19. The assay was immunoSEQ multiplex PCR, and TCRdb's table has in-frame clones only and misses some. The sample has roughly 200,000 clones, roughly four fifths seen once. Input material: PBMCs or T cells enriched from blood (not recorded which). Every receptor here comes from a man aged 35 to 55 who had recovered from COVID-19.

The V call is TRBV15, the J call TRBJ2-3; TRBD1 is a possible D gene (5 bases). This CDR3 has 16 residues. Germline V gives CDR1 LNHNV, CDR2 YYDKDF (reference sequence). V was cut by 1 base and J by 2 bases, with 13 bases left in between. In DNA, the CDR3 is TGTGCCACCAGCAGAGCAGGGCGGCCACTCACAGATACGCAGTATTTT. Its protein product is CATSRAGRPLTDTQYF.

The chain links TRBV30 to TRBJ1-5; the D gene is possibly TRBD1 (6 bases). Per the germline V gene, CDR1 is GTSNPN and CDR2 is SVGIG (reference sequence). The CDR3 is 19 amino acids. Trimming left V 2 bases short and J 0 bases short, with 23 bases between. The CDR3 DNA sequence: TGTGCCTGGAGTACACCTCCCTCAGGGGCCCCGTATAGCAATCAGCCCCAGCATTTT. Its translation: CAWSTPPSGAPYSNQPQHF.

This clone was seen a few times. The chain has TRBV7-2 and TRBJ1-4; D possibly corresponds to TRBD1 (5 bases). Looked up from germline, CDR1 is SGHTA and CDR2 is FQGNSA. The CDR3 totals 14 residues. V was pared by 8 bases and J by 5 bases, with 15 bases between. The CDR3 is CASSPQVGNEKLFF. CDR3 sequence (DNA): TGTGCCAGCTCGCCACAGGTGGGGAATGAAAAACTGTTTTTT.

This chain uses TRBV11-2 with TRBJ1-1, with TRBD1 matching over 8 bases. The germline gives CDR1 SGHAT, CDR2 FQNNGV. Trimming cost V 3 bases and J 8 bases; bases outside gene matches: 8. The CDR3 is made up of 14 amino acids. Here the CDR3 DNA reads TGTGCCAGCAGCTTGCCTAGACAGGGGACCGAAGCTTTCTTT. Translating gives CASSLPRQGTEAFF.

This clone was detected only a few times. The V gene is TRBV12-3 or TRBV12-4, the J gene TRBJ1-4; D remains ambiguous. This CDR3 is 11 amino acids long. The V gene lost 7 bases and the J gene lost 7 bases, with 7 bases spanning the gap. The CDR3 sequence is CASTLGEKLFF. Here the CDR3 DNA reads TGTGCCAGCACCCTAGGTGAAAAACTGTTTTTT.